This record concerns one T cell receptor beta chain sequence. Patients from Seattle were sampled longitudinally, starting during active infection. This entry is derived from a study of blood T cell repertoires in COVID-19. Germline loops: CDR1 SQVTM, CDR2 ANQGSEA. V lost 5 bases and J lost 2, with 12 bases in between. The CDR3 is made up of 13 amino acids. TCRdb's copy holds only in-frame clones and misses some; the assay was immunoSEQ multiplex PCR. The table includes about 350,000 clones, roughly nine tenths detected once. The material sequenced was peripheral blood. This clonotype originated in a woman in her sixties or seventies with COVID-19, enrolled during active disease. The chain combines TRBV29-1 with TRBJ1-2; the D is unclear. This CDR3 is CSVLKAANYGYTF. The DNA for the CDR3 is TGCAGCGTTCTTAAGGCAGCGAACTATGGCTACACCTTC.